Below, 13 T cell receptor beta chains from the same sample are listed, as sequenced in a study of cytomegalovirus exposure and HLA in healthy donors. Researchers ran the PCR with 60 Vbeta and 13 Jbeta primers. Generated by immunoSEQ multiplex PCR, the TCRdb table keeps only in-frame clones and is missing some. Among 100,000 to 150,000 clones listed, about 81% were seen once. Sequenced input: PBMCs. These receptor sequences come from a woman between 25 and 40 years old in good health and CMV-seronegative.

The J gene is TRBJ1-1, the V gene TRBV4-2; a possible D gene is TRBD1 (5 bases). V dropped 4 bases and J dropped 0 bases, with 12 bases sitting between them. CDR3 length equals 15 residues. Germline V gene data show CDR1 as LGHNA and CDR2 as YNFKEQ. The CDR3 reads CASSPSRDLNTEAFF. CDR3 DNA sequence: TGTGCCAGCAGCCCGTCCAGGGACTTGAACACTGAAGCTTTCTTT.

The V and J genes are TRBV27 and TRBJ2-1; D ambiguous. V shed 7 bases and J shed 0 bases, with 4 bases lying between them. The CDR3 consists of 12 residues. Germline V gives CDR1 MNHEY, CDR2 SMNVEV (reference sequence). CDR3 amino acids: CASTGSYNEQFF. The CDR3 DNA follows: TGTGCCAGCACAGGCTCCTACAATGAGCAGTTCTTC.

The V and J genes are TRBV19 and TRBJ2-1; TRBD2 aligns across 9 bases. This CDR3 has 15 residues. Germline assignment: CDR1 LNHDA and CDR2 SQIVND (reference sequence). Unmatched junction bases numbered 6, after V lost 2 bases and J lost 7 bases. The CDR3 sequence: CASSIISGSLNEQFF. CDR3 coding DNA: TGTGCCAGTAGTATAATTAGCGGGAGTTTAAATGAGCAGTTCTTC.

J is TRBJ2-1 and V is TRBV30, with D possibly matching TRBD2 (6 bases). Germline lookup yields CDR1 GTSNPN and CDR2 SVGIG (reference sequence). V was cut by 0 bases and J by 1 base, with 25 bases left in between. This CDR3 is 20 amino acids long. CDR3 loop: CAWSVSRGTHPKFSYNEQFF. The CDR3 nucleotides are TGTGCCTGGAGTGTAAGTCGGGGGACTCACCCGAAATTTTCCTACAATGAGCAGTTCTTC.

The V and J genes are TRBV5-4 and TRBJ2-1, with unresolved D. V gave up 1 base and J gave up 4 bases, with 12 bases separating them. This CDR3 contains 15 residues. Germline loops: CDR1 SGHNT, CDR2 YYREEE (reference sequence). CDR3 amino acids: CASSLYVGSYNEQFF. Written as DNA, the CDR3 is TGTGCCAGCAGCTTGTATGTGGGCAGTTACAATGAGCAGTTCTTC.

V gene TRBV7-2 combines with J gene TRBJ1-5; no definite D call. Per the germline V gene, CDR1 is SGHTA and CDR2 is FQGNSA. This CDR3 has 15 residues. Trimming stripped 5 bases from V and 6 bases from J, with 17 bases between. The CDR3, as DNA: TGTGCCAGCAGCCCGTTTACGGGAGCCGGTCAGCCCCAGCATTTT. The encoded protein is CASSPFTGAGQPQHF.

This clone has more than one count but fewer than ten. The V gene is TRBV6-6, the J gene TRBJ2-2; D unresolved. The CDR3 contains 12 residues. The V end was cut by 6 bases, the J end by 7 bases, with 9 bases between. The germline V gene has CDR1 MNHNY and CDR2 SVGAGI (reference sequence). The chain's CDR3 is CASRRLGGELFF. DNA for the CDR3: TGTGCCAGCAGGCGCCTCGGCGGGGAGCTGTTTTTT.

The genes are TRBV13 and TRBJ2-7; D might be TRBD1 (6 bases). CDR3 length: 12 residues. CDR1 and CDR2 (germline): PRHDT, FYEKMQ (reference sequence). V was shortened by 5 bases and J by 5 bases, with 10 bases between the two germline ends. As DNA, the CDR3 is TGTGCCAGCAGCAAGGACAGTAACGAGCAGTACTTC. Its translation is CASSKDSNEQYF.

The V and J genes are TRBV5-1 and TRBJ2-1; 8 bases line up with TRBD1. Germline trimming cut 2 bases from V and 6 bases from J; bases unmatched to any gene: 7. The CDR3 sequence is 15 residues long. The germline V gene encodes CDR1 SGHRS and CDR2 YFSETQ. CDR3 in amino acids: CASSLQGEYLNEQFF. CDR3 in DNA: TGCGCCAGCAGCTTACAGGGGGAATATCTCAATGAGCAGTTCTTC. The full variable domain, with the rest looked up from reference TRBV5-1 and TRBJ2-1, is KAGVTQTPRYLIKTRGQQVTLSCSPISGHRSVSWYQQTPGQGLQFLFEYFSETQRNKGNFPGRFSGRQFSNSRSEMNVSTLELGDSALYLCASSLQGEYLNEQFFGPGTRLTVL.

The CDR3 here is CASSVSGQGYGYTF. CDR3 DNA sequence: TGTGCCAGCAGTGTTTCGGGACAGGGCTATGGCTACACCTTC. The gene calls are TRBV6-4 and TRBJ1-2; 9 bases fit TRBD1. CDR1 and CDR2 from the germline V gene are MRHNA and SNTAGT. With 4 bases clipped from V and 4 bases from J, the junction kept 4 bases outside the gene matches. There are 14 residues in the CDR3.

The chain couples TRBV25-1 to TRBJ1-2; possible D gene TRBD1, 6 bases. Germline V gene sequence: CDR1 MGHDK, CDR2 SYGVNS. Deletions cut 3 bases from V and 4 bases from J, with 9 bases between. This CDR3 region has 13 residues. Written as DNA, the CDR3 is TGTGCCAGCAGTGATGACAGGTTCTATGGCTACACCTTC. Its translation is CASSDDRFYGYTF.

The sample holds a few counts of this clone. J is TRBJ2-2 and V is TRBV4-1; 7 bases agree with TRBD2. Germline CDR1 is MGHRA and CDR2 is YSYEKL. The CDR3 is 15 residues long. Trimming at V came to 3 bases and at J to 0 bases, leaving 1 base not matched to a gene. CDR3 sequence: CASSQGLTNTGELFF. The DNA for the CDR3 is TGCGCCAGCAGCCAGGGACTAACGAACACCGGGGAGCTGTTTTTT.

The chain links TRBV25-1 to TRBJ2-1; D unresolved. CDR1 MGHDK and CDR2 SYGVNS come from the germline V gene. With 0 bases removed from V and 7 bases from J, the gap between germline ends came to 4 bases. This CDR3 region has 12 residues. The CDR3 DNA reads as TGTGCCAGCAGTGAATATTCAAATGAGCAGTTCTTC. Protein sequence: CASSEYSNEQFF.